What follows are 26 T cell receptor beta chains derived from one specimen sequenced in a study of blood T cell repertoires in COVID-19. Produced via immunoSEQ multiplex PCR; TCRdb's table is partial and in-frame only. The profile shows around 80,000 clones, 70% to 85% of them singletons. Specimen: peripheral blood. The receptors were sampled from a man aged 50 or older with active or convalescent COVID-19.

The chain combines TRBV11-3 with TRBJ2-2; D ambiguous. V dropped 4 bases and J dropped 2 bases, with 8 bases sitting between them. This CDR3 region has 14 residues. Germline V CDR1 and CDR2: SGHNT, YENEEA. CDR3 sequence reads: CASSSYNNTGELFF. CDR3 coding DNA: TGTGCCAGCAGCTCATACAATAACACCGGGGAGCTGTTTTTT.

CDR3 in DNA: TGTGCCAGTATCGGGGATGTAGGCTATGGCTACACCTTC. This gives the protein CASIGDVGYGYTF. The rearrangement links TRBV19 to TRBJ1-2; D is uncertain. The CDR3 totals 13 residues. Trimming shortened V by 7 bases and J by 4 bases, and 13 bases separated the two germline ends. The germline V gene encodes CDR1 LNHDA and CDR2 SQIVND (reference sequence).

The V call is TRBV19, the J call TRBJ1-1; D remains ambiguous. The V end was cut by 1 base, the J end by 6 bases, with 15 bases between. In germline, CDR1 is LNHDA, CDR2 SQIVND (reference sequence). The length of the CDR3 is 15 residues. The CDR3 reads CASSIAASIGAEAFF. As DNA, the CDR3 is TGTGCCAGTAGTATAGCGGCCTCGATCGGGGCTGAAGCTTTCTTT.

The chain combines TRBV3-1 (or the pseudogene TRBV3-2) with TRBJ2-7; 11 nucleotides agree with TRBD2. The CDR3 has 14 amino acids. Germline V gives CDR1 LGHDT, CDR2 YNNKEL (reference sequence). The junction had 5 bases not matched to a gene; V was cut back by 3 bases and J by 7 bases. CDR3 amino acids: CASSHSGGAGEQYF. CDR3 DNA: TGTGCCAGCAGCCATAGCGGGGGGGCCGGTGAGCAGTACTTC.

The chain combines TRBV25-1 with TRBJ1-1; 7 nucleotides agree with TRBD1. V trimming: 7 bases; J trimming: 4 bases; junction bases outside the gene matches: 12. Looked up from germline, CDR1 is MGHDK and CDR2 is SYGVNS. The CDR3 covers 15 residues. The CDR3 bases are TGTGCCAGCATCAGGACAGGTACCATGGTCACTGAAGCTTTCTTT. This translates into CASIRTGTMVTEAFF.

V is TRBV4-2 and J is TRBJ1-1, with 9 positions matching TRBD1. V shed 4 bases, J shed 8 bases, and the junction held 11 bases outside the gene matches. Germline assignment: CDR1 LGHNA and CDR2 YNFKEQ. There are 15 residues in the CDR3. The CDR3 nucleotides read TGTGCCAGCAGCCCCCGGGACAGGGAATCGGGCGAAGCTTTCTTT. This codes for CASSPRDRESGEAFF.

CDR3 nucleotide sequence: TGTGCCACCACTTCAGGGGGTTCTAATCAGCCCCAGCATTTT. Amino acid sequence: CATTSGGSNQPQHF. The J gene is TRBJ1-5, the V gene TRBV6-5, with 7 bases lining up with TRBD1. Looked up from germline, CDR1 is MNHEY and CDR2 is SVGAGI. The trim removed 10 bases at V and 4 bases at J, leaving 10 bases unmatched. The CDR3 length is 14 residues.

This chain joins TRBV6-6 and TRBJ1-1, with a weak D call TRBD1 (5 bases). V gave up 6 bases and J gave up 3 bases, with 11 bases separating them. The germline gives CDR1 MNHNY, CDR2 SVGAGI (reference sequence). The CDR3 sequence is 13 residues long. The CDR3 region has the DNA TGTGCCAGCAGCTGGGGGGGAGACACTGAAGCTTTCTTT. Residues: CASSWGGDTEAFF.

This chain joins TRBV7-2 and TRBJ2-3; TRBD2 matches at 7 bases. The CDR3 runs to 14 residues. Germline values: CDR1 SGHTA, CDR2 FQGNSA. Unmatched junction bases numbered 9, after V lost 8 bases and J lost 4 bases. CDR3 DNA: TGTGCCAGCCAGCGGGGACTGGCCCCAGATACGCAGTATTTT. Translating gives CASQRGLAPDTQYF.

This rearrangement joins TRBV5-1 to TRBJ1-1, with a tentative D call TRBD1 (6 bases). V was pared by 4 bases and J by 0 bases, with 13 bases between. Germline V gives CDR1 SGHRS, CDR2 YFSETQ. The CDR3 is 15 residues long. The CDR3 DNA reads as TGCGCCAGCAGCGTTACAGGGAGGGTGAACACTGAAGCTTTCTTT. As protein: CASSVTGRVNTEAFF.

This clone has a handful of counts. V usage is TRBV5-6 and J usage is TRBJ2-1; 9 bases are shared with TRBD2. Germline-derived CDR1 and CDR2 are SGHDT and YYEEEE. This CDR3 is 15 amino acids long. Trimming cost V 4 bases and J 4 bases; bases outside gene matches: 6. The CDR3 is CASSLAGGIYNEQFF. The CDR3 DNA sequence: TGTGCCAGCAGCCTGGCGGGGGGGATATACAATGAGCAGTTCTTC.

The V and J genes are TRBV2 and TRBJ1-2, with D perhaps matching TRBD1 (5 bases). This CDR3 region has 12 residues. Germline lookup yields CDR1 SNHLY and CDR2 FYNNEI. The ends were cut back, 6 bases at V and 5 bases at J, with 10 bases in the middle. Here the CDR3 DNA reads TGTGCCAGCAGCCCCAGGGTATATGGCTACACCTTC. Protein sequence: CASSPRVYGYTF. The whole variable domain, remainder taken from reference TRBV2 and TRBJ1-2, is EPEVTQTPSHQVTQMGQEVILRCVPISNHLYFYWYRQILGQKVEFLVSFYNNEISEKSEIFDDQFSVERPDGSNFTLKIRSTKLEDSAMYFCASSPRVYGYTFGSGTRLTVV.

This clone has only a few counts. The rearrangement joins TRBV7-7 to TRBJ2-2; 10 nucleotides agree with TRBD1. The germline gives CDR1 SSHAT, CDR2 FNYEAQ (reference sequence). J gave up 6 bases and V 5 bases, and 12 bases lay outside the gene matches. This CDR3 has 17 residues. The DNA of the CDR3 is TGTGCCAGCAGCCCTCGGACAGGGGGTAGAGCAGCCGGGGAGCTGTTTTTT. Protein sequence: CASSPRTGGRAAGELFF. Drawing the rest from reference TRBV7-7 and TRBJ2-2, the complete variable domain is GAGVSQSPRYKVTKRGQDVTLRCDPISSHATLYWYQQALGQGPEFLTYFNYEAQPDKSGLPSDRFSAERPEGSISTLTIQRTEQRDSAMYRCASSPRTGGRAAGELFFGEGSRLTVL.

The chain carries TRBV27 and TRBJ1-2; no clear D. Germline-derived CDR1 and CDR2 are MNHEY and SMNVEV (reference sequence). The length of the CDR3 is 12 residues. V was trimmed by 8 bases and J by 1 base, leaving 8 bases between them. The CDR3 coding sequence is TGTGCCAGCTCTCCGGGTAACTATGGCTACACCTTC. Amino acid sequence: CASSPGNYGYTF.

The V and J genes are TRBV5-6 and TRBJ2-5, with 9 bases lining up with TRBD2. Germline CDR1 SGHDT, CDR2 YYEEEE. With 5 bases clipped from V and 5 bases from J, the junction kept 7 bases outside the gene matches. This CDR3 has 14 amino acids. The CDR3 nucleotides read TGTGCCAGCAGGCATGCGGGGGGGCCGGAGACCCAGTACTTC. It codes for CASRHAGGPETQYF.

This chain joins TRBV5-4 and TRBJ2-7, with 11 bases identical to TRBD1. Germline V gives CDR1 SGHNT, CDR2 YYREEE (reference sequence). This CDR3 has 16 residues. The V segment lost 3 bases and the J segment 7 bases; nucleotides outside the gene matches: 12. This CDR3 reads CASSYPPGQGASEQYF. For the CDR3, the DNA is TGTGCCAGCAGCTACCCGCCCGGACAGGGGGCCTCGGAGCAGTACTTC.

CDR3 sequence reads: CASSYGGVKDTQYF. For the CDR3, the DNA is TGTGCCAGCAGTTACGGCGGGGTGAAAGATACGCAGTATTTT. V is TRBV6-5 and J is TRBJ2-3, with a tentative D call TRBD2 (6 bases). CDR1 is MNHEY, CDR2 SVGAGI, per germline. The CDR3 has 14 amino acids. V gave up 2 bases and J gave up 5 bases, with 11 bases separating them.

The chain employs TRBV19 and TRBJ2-4; TRBD1 is a possible D gene (6 bases). V shed 8 bases and J shed 0 bases, with 14 bases lying between them. Germline assignment: CDR1 LNHDA and CDR2 SQIVND (reference sequence). The CDR3 has 15 amino acids. Written as DNA, the CDR3 is TGTGCCAGTCGACAGGTTGATCTAGCCAAAAACATTCAGTACTTC. Translating it yields CASRQVDLAKNIQYF.

CDR3 region: CASSPDTGELFF. DNA of the CDR3: TGTGCCAGCAGCCCAGACACCGGGGAGCTGTTTTTT. The chain couples TRBV27 to TRBJ2-2; D gene unclear. The CDR3 has 12 residues. Germline V gives CDR1 MNHEY, CDR2 SMNVEV (reference sequence). The V and J ends lost 6 bases and 3 bases respectively, with 5 bases between them.

This clone was found a few times. The V call is TRBV11-1, the J call TRBJ2-2, with D possibly matching TRBD2 (6 bases). Deletions cut 3 bases from V and 4 bases from J, with 9 bases between. The CDR3 contains 14 residues. Germline CDR1 is SGHAT and CDR2 is FQDESV (reference sequence). CDR3 nucleotide sequence: TGTGCCAGCAGCTTCGGGACTTTCACCGGGGAGCTGTTTTTT. Translation gives CASSFGTFTGELFF. The entire variable domain, with the rest obtained from reference TRBV11-1 and TRBJ2-2, is as follows: EAEVAQSPRYKITEKSQAVAFWCDPISGHATLYWYRQILGQGPELLVQFQDESVVDDSQLPKDRFSAERLKGVDSTLKIQPAELGDSAMYLCASSFGTFTGELFFGEGSRLTVL.

The chain is built from TRBV5-1 and TRBJ2-3; no clear D gene. Germline CDR1 reads SGHRS; CDR2 reads YFSETQ. CDR3 length equals 15 residues. Trimming stripped 0 bases from V and 4 bases from J, with 12 bases between. The CDR3 DNA sequence: TGCGCCAGCAGCTTGGGTTCAGGCTCTCCAGATACGCAGTATTTT. It encodes CASSLGSGSPDTQYF.

This clone was recorded once. This chain uses TRBV30 with TRBJ1-2; D might be TRBD1 (6 bases). Germline V gene sequence: CDR1 GTSNPN, CDR2 SVGIG (reference sequence). V gave up 2 bases and J gave up 4 bases, with 11 bases separating them. The CDR3 is made up of 13 amino acids. This CDR3 is CAWSQDSFYGYTF. CDR3 sequence (DNA): TGTGCCTGGAGTCAGGACAGCTTCTATGGCTACACCTTC.

This chain uses TRBV5-6 with TRBJ1-3, with 9 bases fitting TRBD1. Trimming at V came to 4 bases and at J to 4 bases, leaving 6 bases not matched to a gene. CDR1 is SGHDT, CDR2 YYEEEE, per germline. CDR3 size: 15 residues. The CDR3 here is CASSRGTGLGNTIYF. The CDR3 DNA sequence: TGTGCCAGCAGCCGGGGGACAGGGTTAGGAAACACCATATATTTT.

This clone was seen a handful of times. This chain connects TRBV7-6 to TRBJ2-5; 9 bases map to TRBD1. CDR3 length: 15 amino acids. Germline CDR1 is SGHVS and CDR2 is FNYEAQ. V lost 1 base to trimming and J lost 2 bases; unmatched junction nucleotides: 2. CDR3 amino acids: CASSLGGTGQETQYF. Here the CDR3 DNA reads TGTGCCAGCAGCTTAGGCGGGACAGGGCAAGAGACCCAGTACTTC.

The chain uses TRBV19 and TRBJ1-1; 12 bases map to TRBD1. Germline V lookup: CDR1 LNHDA, CDR2 SQIVND (reference sequence). V lost 8 bases and J lost 4; bases outside the gene matches: 11. The CDR3 has 16 residues. CDR3 coding DNA: TGTGCCAGTCACTACCTGGGGACAGGGGGCCTCACTGAAGCTTTCTTT. The encoded protein is CASHYLGTGGLTEAFF.

The chain's CDR3 is CASSAAISSYNEQFF. CDR3 in DNA: TGCGCCAGCAGCGCGGCAATTAGCTCCTACAATGAGCAGTTCTTC. The V call is TRBV5-1, the J call TRBJ2-1; D is ambiguous. The CDR3 runs to 15 residues. V was cut by 4 bases and J by 0 bases, with 11 bases left in between. Germline loops: CDR1 SGHRS, CDR2 YFSETQ.